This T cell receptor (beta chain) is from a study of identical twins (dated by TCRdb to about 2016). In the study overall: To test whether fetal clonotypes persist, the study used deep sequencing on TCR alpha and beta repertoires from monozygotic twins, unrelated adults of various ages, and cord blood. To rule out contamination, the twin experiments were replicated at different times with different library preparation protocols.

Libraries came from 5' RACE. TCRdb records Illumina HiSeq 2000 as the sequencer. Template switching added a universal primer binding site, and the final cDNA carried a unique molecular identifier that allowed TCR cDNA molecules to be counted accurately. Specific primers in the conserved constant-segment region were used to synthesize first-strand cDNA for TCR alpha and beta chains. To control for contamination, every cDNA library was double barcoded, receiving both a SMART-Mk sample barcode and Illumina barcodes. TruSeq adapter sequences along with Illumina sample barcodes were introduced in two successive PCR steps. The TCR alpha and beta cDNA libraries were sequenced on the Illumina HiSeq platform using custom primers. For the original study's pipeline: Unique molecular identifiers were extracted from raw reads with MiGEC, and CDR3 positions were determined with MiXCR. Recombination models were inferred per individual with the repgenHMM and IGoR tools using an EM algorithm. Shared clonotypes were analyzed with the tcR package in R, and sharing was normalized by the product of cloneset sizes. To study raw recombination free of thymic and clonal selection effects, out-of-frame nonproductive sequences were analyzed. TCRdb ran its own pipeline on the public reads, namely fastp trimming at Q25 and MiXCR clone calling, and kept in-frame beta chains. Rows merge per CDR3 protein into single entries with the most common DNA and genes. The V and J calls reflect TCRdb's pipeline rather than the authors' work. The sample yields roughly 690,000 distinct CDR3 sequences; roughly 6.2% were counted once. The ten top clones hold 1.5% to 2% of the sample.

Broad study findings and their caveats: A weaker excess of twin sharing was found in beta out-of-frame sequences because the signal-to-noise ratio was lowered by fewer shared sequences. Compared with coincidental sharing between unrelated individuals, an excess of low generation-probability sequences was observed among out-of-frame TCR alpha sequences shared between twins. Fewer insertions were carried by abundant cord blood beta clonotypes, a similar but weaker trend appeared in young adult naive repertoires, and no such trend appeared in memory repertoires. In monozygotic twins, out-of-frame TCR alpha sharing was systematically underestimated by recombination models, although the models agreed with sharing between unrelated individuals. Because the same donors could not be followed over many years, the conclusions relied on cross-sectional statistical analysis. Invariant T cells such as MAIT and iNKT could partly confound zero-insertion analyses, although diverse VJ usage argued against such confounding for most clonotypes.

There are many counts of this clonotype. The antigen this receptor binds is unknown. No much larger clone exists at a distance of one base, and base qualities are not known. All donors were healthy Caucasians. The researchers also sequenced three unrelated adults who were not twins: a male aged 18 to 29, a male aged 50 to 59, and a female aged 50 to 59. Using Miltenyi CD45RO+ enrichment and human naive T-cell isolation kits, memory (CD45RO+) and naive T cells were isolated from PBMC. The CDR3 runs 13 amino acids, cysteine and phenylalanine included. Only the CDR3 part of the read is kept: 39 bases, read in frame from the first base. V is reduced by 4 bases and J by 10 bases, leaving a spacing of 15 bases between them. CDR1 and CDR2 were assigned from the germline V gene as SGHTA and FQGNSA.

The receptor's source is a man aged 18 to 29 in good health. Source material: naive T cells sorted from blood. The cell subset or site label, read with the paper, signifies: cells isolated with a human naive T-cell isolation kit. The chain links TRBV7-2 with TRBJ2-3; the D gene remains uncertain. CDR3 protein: CASSYSMGRAQYF. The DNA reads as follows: TGTGCCAGCAGCTATTCAATGGGTAGGGCGCAGTATTTT.